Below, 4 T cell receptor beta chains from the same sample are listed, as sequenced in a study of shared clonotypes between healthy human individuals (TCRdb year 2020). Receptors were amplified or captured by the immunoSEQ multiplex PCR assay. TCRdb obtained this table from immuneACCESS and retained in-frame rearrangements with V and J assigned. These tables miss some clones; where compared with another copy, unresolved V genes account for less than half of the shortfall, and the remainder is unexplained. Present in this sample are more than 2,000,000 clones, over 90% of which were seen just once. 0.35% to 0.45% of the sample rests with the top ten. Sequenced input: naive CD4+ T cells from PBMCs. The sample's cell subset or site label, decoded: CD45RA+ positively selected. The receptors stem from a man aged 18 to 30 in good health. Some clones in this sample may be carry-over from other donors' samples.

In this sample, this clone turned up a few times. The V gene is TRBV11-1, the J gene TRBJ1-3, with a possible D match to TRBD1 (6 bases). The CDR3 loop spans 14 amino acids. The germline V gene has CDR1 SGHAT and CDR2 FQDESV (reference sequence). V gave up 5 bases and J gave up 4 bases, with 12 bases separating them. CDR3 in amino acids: CASSGGGSGNTIYF. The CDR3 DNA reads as TGTGCCAGCAGCGGAGGGGGGTCCGGAAACACCATATATTTT.

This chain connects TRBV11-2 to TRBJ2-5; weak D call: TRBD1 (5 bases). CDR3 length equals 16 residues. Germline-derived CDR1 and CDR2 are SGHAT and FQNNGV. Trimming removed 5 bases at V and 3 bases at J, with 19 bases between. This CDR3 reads CASSEHRILVKETQYF. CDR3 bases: TGTGCCAGCAGCGAACACAGGATCTTAGTCAAAGAGACCCAGTACTTC.

The CDR3 DNA reads TGTGCCAGCAGCCAAGTCGGACTAGCAACCGACAATGAGCAGTTCTTC. Its protein product is CASSQVGLATDNEQFF. This chain links TRBV4-2 with TRBJ2-1, with 8 positions matching TRBD2. Germline values: CDR1 LGHNA, CDR2 YNFKEQ. V shed 1 base, J shed 5 bases, and the junction held 7 bases outside the gene matches. CDR3 length: 16 residues.

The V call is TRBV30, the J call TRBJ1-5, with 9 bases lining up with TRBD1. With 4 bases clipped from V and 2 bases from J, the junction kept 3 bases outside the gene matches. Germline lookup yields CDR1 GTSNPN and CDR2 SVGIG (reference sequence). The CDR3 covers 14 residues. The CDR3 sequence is CAWNDRGGNQPQHF. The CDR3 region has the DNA TGTGCCTGGAATGACAGGGGGGGCAATCAGCCCCAGCATTTT.